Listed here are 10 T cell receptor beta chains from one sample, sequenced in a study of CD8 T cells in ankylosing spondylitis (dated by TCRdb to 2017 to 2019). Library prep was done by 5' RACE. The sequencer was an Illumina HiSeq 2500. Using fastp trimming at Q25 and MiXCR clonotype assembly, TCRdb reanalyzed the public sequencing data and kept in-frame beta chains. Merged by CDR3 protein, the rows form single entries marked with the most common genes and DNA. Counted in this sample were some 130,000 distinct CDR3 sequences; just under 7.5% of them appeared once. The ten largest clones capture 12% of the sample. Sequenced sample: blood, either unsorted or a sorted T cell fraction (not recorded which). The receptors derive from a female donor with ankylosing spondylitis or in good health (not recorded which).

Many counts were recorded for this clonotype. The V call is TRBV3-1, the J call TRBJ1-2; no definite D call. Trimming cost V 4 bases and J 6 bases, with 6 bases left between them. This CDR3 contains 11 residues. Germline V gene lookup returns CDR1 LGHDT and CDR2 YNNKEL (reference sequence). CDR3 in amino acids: CASSLGDGYTF. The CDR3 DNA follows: TGTGCCAGCAGCCTTGGCGATGGCTACACCTTC.

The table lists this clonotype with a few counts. The CDR3 region has the DNA TGTGCCAGCAGCTTAGCTGGGACGAAAGCTTTCTTT. It encodes CASSLAGTKAFF. The rearrangement links TRBV7-2 to TRBJ1-1, with D perhaps TRBD1 (5 bases). There are 12 residues in the CDR3. The germline V gene has CDR1 SGHTA and CDR2 FQGNSA. Trimming took off 0 bases at V and 9 bases at J, with 8 bases between the two ends.

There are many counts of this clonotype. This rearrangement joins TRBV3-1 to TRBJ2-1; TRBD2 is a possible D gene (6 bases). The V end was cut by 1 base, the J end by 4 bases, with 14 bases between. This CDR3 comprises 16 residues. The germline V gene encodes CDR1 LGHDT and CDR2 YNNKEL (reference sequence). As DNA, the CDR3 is TGTGCCAGCAGCCAAGGCCGAGCGGGCCTTTACAATGAGCAGTTCTTC. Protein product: CASSQGRAGLYNEQFF.

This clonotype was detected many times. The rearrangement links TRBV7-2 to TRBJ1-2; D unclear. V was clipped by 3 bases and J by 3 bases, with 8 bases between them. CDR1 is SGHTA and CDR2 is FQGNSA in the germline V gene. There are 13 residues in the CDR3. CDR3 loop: CASSLITDYGYTF. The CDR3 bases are TGTGCCAGCAGCTTGATCACTGACTATGGCTACACCTTC.

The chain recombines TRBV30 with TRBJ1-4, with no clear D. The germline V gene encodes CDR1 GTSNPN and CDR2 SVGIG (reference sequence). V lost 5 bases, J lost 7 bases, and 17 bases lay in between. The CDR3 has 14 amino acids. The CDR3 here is CAWGILPLGEKLFF. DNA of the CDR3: TGTGCCTGGGGTATTTTACCCCTGGGTGAAAAACTGTTTTTT.

CDR3 region: CASSLVLGSGGSLIEQYF. The DNA for the CDR3 is TGTGCCAGCAGTTTAGTCCTGGGTAGCGGGGGGTCCCTCATCGAGCAGTACTTC. The rearrangement links TRBV27 to TRBJ2-7, with 10 bases identical to TRBD2. J was trimmed by 6 bases and V by 2 bases; bases with no gene match: 16. The CDR3 covers 18 residues. Germline V CDR1 and CDR2: MNHEY, SMNVEV (reference sequence).

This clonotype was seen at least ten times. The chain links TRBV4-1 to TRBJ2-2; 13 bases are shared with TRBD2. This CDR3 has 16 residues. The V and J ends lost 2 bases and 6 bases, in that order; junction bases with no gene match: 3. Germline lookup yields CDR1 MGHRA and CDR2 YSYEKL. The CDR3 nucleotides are TGCGCCAGCAGCCAACGACTAGCGGGGGGCTCCGGGGAGCTGTTTTTT. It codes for CASSQRLAGGSGELFF.

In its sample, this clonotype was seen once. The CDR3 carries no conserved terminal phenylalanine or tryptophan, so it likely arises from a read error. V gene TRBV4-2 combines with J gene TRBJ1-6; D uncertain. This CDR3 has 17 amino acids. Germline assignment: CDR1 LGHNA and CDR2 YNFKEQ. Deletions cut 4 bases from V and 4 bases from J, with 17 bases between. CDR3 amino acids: CASSRMTLESYNSPLHL. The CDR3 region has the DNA TGTGCCAGCAGCCGCATGACACTCGAATCGTATAATTCACCCCTCCACCTT.

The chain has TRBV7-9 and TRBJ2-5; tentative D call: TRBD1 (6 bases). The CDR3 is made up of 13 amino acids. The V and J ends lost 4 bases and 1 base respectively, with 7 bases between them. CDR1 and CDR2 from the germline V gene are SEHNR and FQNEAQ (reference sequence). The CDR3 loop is CASSSDSQETQYF. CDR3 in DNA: TGTGCCAGCAGCTCGGACAGCCAAGAGACCCAGTACTTC.

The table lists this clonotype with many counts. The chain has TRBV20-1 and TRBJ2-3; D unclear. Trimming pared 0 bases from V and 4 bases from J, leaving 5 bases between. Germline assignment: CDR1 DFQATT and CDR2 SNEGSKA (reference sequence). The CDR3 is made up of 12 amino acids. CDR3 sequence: CSARDDADTQYF. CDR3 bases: TGCAGTGCTAGAGACGACGCAGATACGCAGTATTTT.